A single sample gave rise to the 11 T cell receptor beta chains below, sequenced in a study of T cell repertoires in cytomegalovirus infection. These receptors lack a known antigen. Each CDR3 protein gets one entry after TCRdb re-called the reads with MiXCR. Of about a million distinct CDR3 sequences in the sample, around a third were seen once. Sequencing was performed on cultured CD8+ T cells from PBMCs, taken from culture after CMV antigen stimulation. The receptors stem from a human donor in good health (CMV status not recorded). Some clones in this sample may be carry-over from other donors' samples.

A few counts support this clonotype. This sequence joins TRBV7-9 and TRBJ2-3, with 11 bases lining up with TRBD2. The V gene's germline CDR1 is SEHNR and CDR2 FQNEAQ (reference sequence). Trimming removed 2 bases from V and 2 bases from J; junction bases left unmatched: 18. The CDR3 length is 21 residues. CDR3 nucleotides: TGTGCCAGCAGCTTATTTGTGGTGTCTAGCGGGGGGAAACACTCCACAGATACGCAGTATTTT. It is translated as CASSLFVVSSGGKHSTDTQYF. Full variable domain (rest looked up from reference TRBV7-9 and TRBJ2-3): DTGVSQNPRHKITKRGQNVTFRCDPISEHNRLYWYRQTLGQGPEFLTYFQNEAQLEKSRLLSDRFSAERPKGSFSTLEIQRTEQGDSAMYLCASSLFVVSSGGKHSTDTQYFGPGTRLTVL.

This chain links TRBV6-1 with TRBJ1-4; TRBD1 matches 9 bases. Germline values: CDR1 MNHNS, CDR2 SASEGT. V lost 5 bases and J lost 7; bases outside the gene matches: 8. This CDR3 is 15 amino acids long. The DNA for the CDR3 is TGTGCCAGCAGTCCCGGACAGGGGCGAGGTGAAAAACTGTTTTTT. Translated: CASSPGQGRGEKLFF.

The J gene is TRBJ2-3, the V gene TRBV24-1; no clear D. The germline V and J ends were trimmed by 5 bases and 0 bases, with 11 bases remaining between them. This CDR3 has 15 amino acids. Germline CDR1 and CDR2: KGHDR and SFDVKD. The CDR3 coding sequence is TGTGCCACCAGTGGTAACCGCCCTAGCACAGATACGCAGTATTTT. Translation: CATSGNRPSTDTQYF.

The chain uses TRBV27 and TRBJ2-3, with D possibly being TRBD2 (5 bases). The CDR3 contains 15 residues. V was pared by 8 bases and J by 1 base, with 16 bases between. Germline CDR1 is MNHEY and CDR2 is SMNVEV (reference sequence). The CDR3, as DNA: TGTGCCAGCGGCGGGCTCGCCACCGGCACAGATACGCAGTATTTT. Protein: CASGGLATGTDTQYF.

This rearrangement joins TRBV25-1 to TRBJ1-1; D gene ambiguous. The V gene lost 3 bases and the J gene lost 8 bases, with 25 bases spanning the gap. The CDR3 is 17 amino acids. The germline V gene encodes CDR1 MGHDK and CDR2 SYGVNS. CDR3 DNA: TGTGCCAGCAGTGAGTACAGTTCCGGACCAAACAAAGTGGAAGCTTTCTTT. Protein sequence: CASSEYSSGPNKVEAFF.

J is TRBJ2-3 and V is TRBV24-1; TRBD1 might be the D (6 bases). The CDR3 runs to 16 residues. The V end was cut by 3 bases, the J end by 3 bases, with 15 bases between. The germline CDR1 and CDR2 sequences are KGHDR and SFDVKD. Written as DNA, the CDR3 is TGTGCCACCAGTGATCCTGAACAGGGTGGGACAGATACGCAGTATTTT. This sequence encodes CATSDPEQGGTDTQYF.

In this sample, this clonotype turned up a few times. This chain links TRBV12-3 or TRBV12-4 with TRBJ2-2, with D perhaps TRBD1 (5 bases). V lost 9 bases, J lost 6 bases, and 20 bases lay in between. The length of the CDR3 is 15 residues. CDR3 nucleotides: TGTGCCAGTAGCTGGGAACAGGCCCACGCCGGGGAGCTGTTTTTT. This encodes CASSWEQAHAGELFF.

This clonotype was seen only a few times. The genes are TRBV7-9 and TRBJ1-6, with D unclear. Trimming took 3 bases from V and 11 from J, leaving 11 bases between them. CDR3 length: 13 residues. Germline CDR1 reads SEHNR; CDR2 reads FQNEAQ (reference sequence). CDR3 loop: CASSFEGPPPLHF. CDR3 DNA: TGTGCCAGCAGCTTCGAGGGCCCTCCACCCCTCCACTTT.

The CDR3 spells CASSQGLDSNQPQHF. The DNA for the CDR3 is TGCGCCAGCAGCCAAGGACTCGATAGCAATCAGCCCCAGCATTTT. The chain uses TRBV4-1 and TRBJ1-5; D is unresolved. The V and J ends lost 1 base and 0 bases respectively, with 7 bases between them. The CDR3 runs 15 residues. Looked up from germline, CDR1 is MGHRA and CDR2 is YSYEKL.

The CDR3 sequence: CATSSGASQAKNIQYF. The CDR3 coding sequence is TGTGCCACCAGCAGCGGGGCCAGCCAGGCCAAAAACATTCAGTACTTC. The chain carries TRBV15 and TRBJ2-4; the D call may be TRBD1 or TRBD2 (5 bases each). Germline V gene lookup returns CDR1 LNHNV and CDR2 YYDKDF (reference sequence). The CDR3 runs to 16 residues. V was clipped by 3 bases and J by 1 base, with 13 bases between them.

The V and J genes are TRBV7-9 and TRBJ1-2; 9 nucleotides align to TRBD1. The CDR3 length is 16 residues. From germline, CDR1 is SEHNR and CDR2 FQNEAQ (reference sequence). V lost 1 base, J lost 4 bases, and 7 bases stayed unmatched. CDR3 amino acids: CASSLGLDRGLYGYTF. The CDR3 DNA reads TGTGCCAGCAGCTTAGGGTTGGACAGGGGCCTCTATGGCTACACCTTC.